This T cell receptor (beta chain) was captured by sequencing in a study of cytomegalovirus exposure and HLA in healthy donors. Broader study findings: Highly shared sequence variants in one cluster were likely a sequencing artifact. V- and J-gene trimming of TCR beta was linked (in a later analysis) to a missense DCLRE1C variant.

The PCR had 60 Vbeta and 13 Jbeta primers. Measured with immunoSEQ multiplex PCR; TCRdb has only the in-frame clones, and not every one. The repertoire holds approximately 110,000 clones, with around 78% as singletons. Regarding this clone: Its antigen remains unidentified.

Germline V lookup: CDR1 SGHAT, CDR2 FQNNGV. The CDR3 is 14 residues long. V lost 5 bases, J lost 4 bases, and 15 bases lay in between. This chain connects TRBV11-2 to TRBJ2-7; perhaps TRBD1 as D (6 bases). The receptor comes from a man aged 50-60 years in good health and CMV-seronegative. Sequenced: PBMCs. CDR3: CASSHQGIGYEQYF. The CDR3 DNA is TGTGCCAGCAGCCATCAGGGGATTGGGTACGAGCAGTACTTC.